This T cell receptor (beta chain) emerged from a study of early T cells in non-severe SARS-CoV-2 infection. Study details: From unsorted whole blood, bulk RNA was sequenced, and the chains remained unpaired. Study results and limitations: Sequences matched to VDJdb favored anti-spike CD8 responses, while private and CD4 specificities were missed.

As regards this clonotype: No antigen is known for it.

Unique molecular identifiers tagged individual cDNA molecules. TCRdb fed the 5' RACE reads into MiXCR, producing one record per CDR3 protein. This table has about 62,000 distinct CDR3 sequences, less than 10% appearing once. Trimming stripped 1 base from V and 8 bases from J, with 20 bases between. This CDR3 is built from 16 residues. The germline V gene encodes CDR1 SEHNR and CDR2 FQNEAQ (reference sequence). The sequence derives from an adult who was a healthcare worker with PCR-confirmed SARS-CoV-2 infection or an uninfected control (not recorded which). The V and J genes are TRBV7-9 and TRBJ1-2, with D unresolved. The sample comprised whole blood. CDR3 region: CASSLVLTKPQKGYTF. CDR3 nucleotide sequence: TGTGCCAGCAGCTTAGTACTGACCAAACCCCAGAAGGGCTACACCTTC.